A selection of T cell receptor beta chains follows, all from one sample in a study of a mutant IDH1 vaccine in newly diagnosed glioma. The antigens these receptors bind are not known. Only in-frame clones appear in the TCRdb table, and some are missing; sequencing was by immunoSEQ multiplex PCR. The table records 50,000 to 55,000 clones, 65% of them present only once. Sequenced material: peripheral blood mononuclear cells (PBMCs), taken from a glioma patient whose treatment included an IDH1 peptide vaccine. These receptors all come from a man in his forties with glioma. Some clones in this sample may be carry-over from other donors' samples. Each CDR3 is given with its conserved first and last residue. The D gene is left open where the match is weak. Expanded clones get a size class; other rows say once, few or many, or leave the size out.

V	D	size	J	CDR3	DNA
TRBV6-6	.	once	TRBJ1-2	CASSYNPGSGYTF	TGTGCCAGCAGTTACAACCCCGGGTCAGGCTACACCTTC
TRBV19	.	.	TRBJ2-3	CASSTRTGGRADTQYF	TGTGCCAGTAGTACCAGAACAGGGGGGAGGGCAGATACGCAGTATTTT
TRBV5-1	TRBD1	.	TRBJ2-1	CASSFRTGGNNEQFF	TGCGCCAGCAGCTTCCGGACAGGGGGCAATAATGAGCAGTTCTTC
TRBV5-1	TRBD2	.	TRBJ2-7	CASSLTSGAYPYEQYF	TGCGCCAGCAGCTTGACTAGCGGGGCCTACCCCTACGAGCAGTACTTC
TRBV5-5	.	few	TRBJ1-2	CASSPRGINYGYTF	TGTGCCAGCAGCCCCCGGGGGATAAACTATGGCTACACCTTC
TRBV4-1	TRBD1	.	TRBJ2-7	CASSRSGTGIIGEQYF	TGCGCCAGCAGCCGGTCCGGGACAGGGATAATAGGGGAGCAGTACTTC
TRBV4-1	TRBD2	.	TRBJ2-2	CASESGTNTGELFF	TGCGCCAGCGAGAGCGGGACGAACACCGGGGAGCTGTTTTTT
TRBV5-1	TRBD2	.	TRBJ2-3	CASSPTSGAGDTQYF	TGCGCCAGCAGCCCGACTAGCGGGGCGGGGGATACGCAGTATTTT
TRBV6-5	.	.	TRBJ1-2	CASSYSGENYGYTF	TGTGCCAGCAGTTACTCTGGTGAGAACTATGGCTACACCTTC
TRBV5-6	.	.	TRBJ1-1	CASSELGVPEAFF	TGTGCCAGCAGCGAGCTCGGGGTTCCTGAAGCTTTCTTT